A selection of T cell receptor beta chains follows, all from one sample in a study of shared T cell receptors in the human thymus. Sequencing used immunoSEQ multiplex PCR; TCRdb keeps in-frame clones, though not all of them. Of 450,000 to 650,000 clones detected, around 78% appear once; the ten largest clones hold around 0.013%. Another study also made use of these data, one on human thymus T cells.

Sequenced material: thymocytes. These receptors came from a boy in the first two years of life with a congenital heart defect. The CDR3 runs from the conserved cysteine through the conserved F or W. D genes are given only for firm matches. The size of a clone is reported for some rows only, either as once, few or many, or as a class for expanded clones.

DNA | CDR3 | D | J | V | size
TGTGCCAGTAGAAACCGGGACAGTCCCTACGAGCAGTACTTC | CASRNRDSPYEQYF | TRBD1 | TRBJ2-7 | TRBV19 | -
TGCAGCGTGCCGGGACTAGCGGGAGGCGGGACAGATACGCAGTATTTT | CSVPGLAGGGTDTQYF | TRBD2 | TRBJ2-3 | TRBV29-1 | -
TGTGCCACCAGCGTAAGAAGAGGAATGAACACCGGGGAGCTGTTTTTT | CATSVRRGMNTGELFF | - | TRBJ2-2 | TRBV15 | -
TGTGCCAGCAGCCAAGATCCCCGCAGAAATGAGCAGTTCTTC | CASSQDPRRNEQFF | - | TRBJ2-1 | TRBV4-2 | -
TGTGCCAGCAGCACATCCTTGACTAGTCCAGGCTACGAGCAGTACTTC | CASSTSLTSPGYEQYF | - | TRBJ2-7 | TRBV11-2 | -
TGCGCCAGCAGCTTGGGTCAGGGAGGACACAATGAGCAGTTCTTC | CASSLGQGGHNEQFF | - | TRBJ2-1 | TRBV5-1 | -
TGTGCCAGCAGCCCGGGACAGGGGGGACCCAATCAGCCCCAGCATTTT | CASSPGQGGPNQPQHF | TRBD1 | TRBJ1-5 | TRBV5-8 | -
TGTGCCAGCAGCCCTGGGACCGGGACACAGACCGGGGAGCTGTTTTTT | CASSPGTGTQTGELFF | - | TRBJ2-2 | TRBV7-9 | -
TGCGCCAGCAGCCAAGAAGCCAGCACGGGAGGGTTGAAAACCAGGAGGGGCGATACGCAGTATTTT | CASSQEASTGGLKTRRGDTQYF | TRBD2 | TRBJ2-3 | TRBV4-3 | -
TGTGCCAGCAGTTATGGGGACATGAACACTGAAGCTTTCTTT | CASSYGDMNTEAFF | - | TRBJ1-1 | TRBV6-5 | -
TGTGCCAGCAGCCCCCGGGGGCTAGCGGACACCGGGGAGCTGTTTTTT | CASSPRGLADTGELFF | - | TRBJ2-2 | TRBV27 | -
TGCGCCAGCAGCCACCCCTTAGCGGGAGAAGTTGACAGGGGCCTTAACGAGCAGTACTTC | CASSHPLAGEVDRGLNEQYF | - | TRBJ2-7 | TRBV4-1 | -
TGCGCCAGCAGCCAAGACAGCGGGACAGGGGGCCACGAGCAGTACTTC | CASSQDSGTGGHEQYF | TRBD1 | TRBJ2-7 | TRBV4-3 | few
TGTGCCAGCAGGGAGGACAGTAGCAATCAGCCCCAGCATTTT | CASREDSSNQPQHF | - | TRBJ1-5 | TRBV2 | -
TGTGCCAGCAGCCAAGATGGGAGCGCCGTTTCCGGGGAGCTGTTTTTT | CASSQDGSAVSGELFF | - | TRBJ2-2 | TRBV14 | once
TGTGCCAGCAGCTTGGCCGGGGTAGCGGGAGTGAATGAGCAGTTCTTC | CASSLAGVAGVNEQFF | TRBD2 | TRBJ2-1 | TRBV5-6 | -
TGTGCCAGCACTCGTAGGGGACGGACAGGGGCGGCAGATACGCAGTATTTT | CASTRRGRTGAADTQYF | TRBD1 | TRBJ2-3 | TRBV7-2 | -
TGCAGCACGTTAGCGGGAGGGCACCCCCTCTCCTACAATGAGCAGTTCTTC | CSTLAGGHPLSYNEQFF | TRBD2 | TRBJ2-1 | TRBV29-1 | -
TGTGCCAGCAGCCAAGATAGGCAAAGGGTCCGGGAAGCGGGAGCTGCTAGCTCCTACAATGAGCAGTTCTTC | CASSQDRQRVREAGAASSYNEQFF | TRBD2 | TRBJ2-1 | TRBV14 | -
TGTGCCAGCAGCTTAGAGCCTCGCGTTCGCTCCTACGAGCAGTACTTC | CASSLEPRVRSYEQYF | - | TRBJ2-7 | TRBV11-1 | -
TGTGCCAGTAGTATCCTGACAGGGGGCTTGAACACTGAAGCTTTCTTT | CASSILTGGLNTEAFF | TRBD1 | TRBJ1-1 | TRBV19 | -
TGTGCCAGCAGTATTGGCAAATACGAGCAGTACTTC | CASSIGKYEQYF | - | TRBJ2-7 | TRBV21-1 | -
TGTGCCAGCAGCGATCCATGTGCGGGTCGAGATACGCAGTATTTT | CASSDPCAGRDTQYF | - | TRBJ2-3 | TRBV28 | -
TGTGCCAGCAGCAAAGCGCAGACTAGCGGGAGTTGGTCCAATGAGCAGTTCTTC | CASSKAQTSGSWSNEQFF | - | TRBJ2-1 | TRBV21-1 | -
TGTGCCAGCAGCTTTCGCCAGCGGGAAGGCGACGAGCAGTACTTC | CASSFRQREGDEQYF | TRBD2 | TRBJ2-7 | TRBV9 | -
TGTGCCAGCAGCCGTAAGAGCTCTGGAAACACCATATATTTT | CASSRKSSGNTIYF | - | TRBJ1-3 | TRBV5-6 | few
TGTGCCAGCACGAAACAGGGGTCCCGGTGGGCGGCTGGAAACACCATATATTTT | CASTKQGSRWAAGNTIYF | TRBD1 | TRBJ1-3 | TRBV2 | -
TGTGCCAGCAGCTCGCAACAGGGTACTGAAGCTTTCTTT | CASSSQQGTEAFF | - | TRBJ1-1 | TRBV7-9 | few
TGTGCCATCAGTGAGTCGGGGGGCGACAGGGTGAACTACGAGCAGTACTTC | CAISESGGDRVNYEQYF | - | TRBJ2-7 | TRBV10-3 | -
TGTGCCTGGAGTGTCCGGGGACAGGGCGGTCAGCCCCAGCATTTT | CAWSVRGQGGQPQHF | TRBD1 | TRBJ1-5 | TRBV30 | -
TGTGCCAGCAGTGACCCGACACCTAACTATGGCTACACCTTC | CASSDPTPNYGYTF | - | TRBJ1-2 | TRBV28 | -
TGTGCCAGCAGACCCCCGGGACAGAGAAATTACGAGCAGTACTTC | CASRPPGQRNYEQYF | TRBD1 | TRBJ2-7 | TRBV27 | once
TGTGCCAGCAGTGAAGAATGGGACAGAGACTACGAGCAGTACTTC | CASSEEWDRDYEQYF | TRBD1 | TRBJ2-7 | TRBV6-1 | few
TGTGCCAGCAGCCAGAGAGAGGTAGGAGCGGGGGGGGGCTCCTACAATGAGCAGTTCTTC | CASSQREVGAGGGSYNEQFF | TRBD2 | TRBJ2-1 | TRBV4-2 | -
TGTGCCATCAGTTGTGTTCCGGGAGGGCCTGGCAATGAGCAGTTCTTC | CAISCVPGGPGNEQFF | TRBD2 | TRBJ2-1 | TRBV10-3 | -
TGTGCCAGCAGTCCAGGGGGTGACTATGGCTACACCTTC | CASSPGGDYGYTF | TRBD1 | TRBJ1-2 | TRBV27 | few
TGCGCCAGCAGCTACCGACAGGGAACCTACGAGCAGTACTTC | CASSYRQGTYEQYF | TRBD1 | TRBJ2-7 | TRBV5-1 | -
TGTGCCTGGAGTGGTCCCCTAGCGGGAGGGCCCTACAATGAGCAGTTCTTC | CAWSGPLAGGPYNEQFF | TRBD2 | TRBJ2-1 | TRBV30 | -
TGTGCCAGCAGCATTCTACAGTCCCCGTCCAACTATGGCTACACCTTC | CASSILQSPSNYGYTF | - | TRBJ1-2 | TRBV7-9 | -
TGTGCCAGCAGTGATACCGCCGGGCGGGAGGCCACCTACGAGCAGTACTTC | CASSDTAGREATYEQYF | TRBD2 | TRBJ2-7 | TRBV6-1 | -